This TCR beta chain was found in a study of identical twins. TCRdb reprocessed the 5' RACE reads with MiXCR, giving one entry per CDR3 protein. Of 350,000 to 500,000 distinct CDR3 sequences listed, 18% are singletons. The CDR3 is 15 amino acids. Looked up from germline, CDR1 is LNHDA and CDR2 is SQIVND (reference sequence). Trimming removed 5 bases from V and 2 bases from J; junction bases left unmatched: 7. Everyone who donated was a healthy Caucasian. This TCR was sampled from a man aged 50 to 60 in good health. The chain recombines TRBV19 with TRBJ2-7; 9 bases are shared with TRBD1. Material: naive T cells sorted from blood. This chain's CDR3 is CASSSTGTGTYEQYF. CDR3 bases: TGTGCCAGTAGTTCAACCGGGACAGGGACCTACGAGCAGTACTTC.